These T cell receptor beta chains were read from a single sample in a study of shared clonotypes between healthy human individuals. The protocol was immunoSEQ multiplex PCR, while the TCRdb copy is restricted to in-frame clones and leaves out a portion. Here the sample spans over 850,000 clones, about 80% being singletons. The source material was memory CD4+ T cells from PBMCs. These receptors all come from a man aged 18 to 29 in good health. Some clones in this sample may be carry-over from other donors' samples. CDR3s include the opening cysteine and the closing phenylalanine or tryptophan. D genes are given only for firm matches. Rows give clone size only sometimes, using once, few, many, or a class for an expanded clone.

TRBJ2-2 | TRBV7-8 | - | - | CASSLEVQATGELFF | TGTGCCAGCAGCTTAGAGGTTCAGGCAACCGGGGAGCTGTTTTTT
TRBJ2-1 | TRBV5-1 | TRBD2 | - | CASSSLAGLYNEQFF | TGCGCCAGCAGTAGCCTAGCGGGCCTCTACAATGAGCAGTTCTTC
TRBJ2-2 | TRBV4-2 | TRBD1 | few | CASSRTGVRDTGELFF | TGTGCCAGCAGCCGAACAGGGGTTCGGGACACCGGGGAGCTGTTTTTT
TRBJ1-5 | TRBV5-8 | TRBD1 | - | CASSFRGGDQPQHF | TGTGCCAGCAGCTTCAGGGGGGGGGATCAGCCCCAGCATTTT
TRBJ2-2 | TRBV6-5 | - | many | CASRRPGGELFF | TGTGCCAGCAGAAGACCCGGCGGGGAGCTGTTTTTT
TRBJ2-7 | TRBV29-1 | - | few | CSVESPAYEQYF | TGCAGCGTTGAGTCTCCTGCCTACGAGCAGTACTTC
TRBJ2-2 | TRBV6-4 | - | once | CASSVKQNTGELFF | TGTGCCAGCAGTGTGAAACAAAACACCGGGGAGCTGTTTTTT
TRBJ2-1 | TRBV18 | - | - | CASSPRETFGEQFF | TGTGCCAGCTCACCACGTGAGACATTCGGTGAGCAGTTCTTC
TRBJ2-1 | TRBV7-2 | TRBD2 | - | CASSSIGGRGLNEQFF | TGTGCCAGCAGCTCCATCGGGGGGAGGGGCTTGAATGAGCAGTTCTTC
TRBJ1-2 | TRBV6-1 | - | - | CASSDRGAYGYTF | TGTGCCAGCAGTGACAGGGGAGCCTATGGCTACACCTTC
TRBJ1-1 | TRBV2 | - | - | CASGQSTEAFF | TGTGCCAGTGGACAAAGCACTGAAGCTTTCTTT
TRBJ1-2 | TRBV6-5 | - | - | CASTLLSRPYGYTF | TGTGCCAGCACCTTACTGAGCAGGCCCTATGGCTACACCTTC
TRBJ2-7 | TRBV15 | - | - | CATSYTGTSYEQYF | TGTGCCACCAGCTACACCGGGACAAGTTACGAGCAGTACTTC
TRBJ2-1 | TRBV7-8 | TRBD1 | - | CASSPTMGQPQFF | TGTGCCAGCAGCCCGACTATGGGACAGCCGCAGTTCTTC
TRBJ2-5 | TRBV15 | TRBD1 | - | CATHQTGEETQYF | TGTGCCACCCACCAGACAGGGGAAGAGACCCAGTACTTC
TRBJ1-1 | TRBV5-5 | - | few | CASSAAPNTEAFF | TGTGCCAGCAGCGCTGCTCCAAACACTGAAGCTTTCTTT
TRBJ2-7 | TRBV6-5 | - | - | CASSRLTGSTSEQYF | TGTGCCAGCAGCCGTCTTACAGGGAGTACATCCGAGCAGTACTTC
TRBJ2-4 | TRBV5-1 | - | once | CASSFEGDIQYF | TGCGCCAGCAGCTTTGAAGGAGACATTCAGTACTTC
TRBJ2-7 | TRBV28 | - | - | CASTLTGGGREQYF | TGTGCCAGCACCCTGACTGGCGGGGGCAGAGAGCAGTACTTC
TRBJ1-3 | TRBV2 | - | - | CASSGIGNTIYF | TGTGCCAGCAGTGGCATAGGAAACACCATATATTTT
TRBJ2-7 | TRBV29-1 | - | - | CSVVGRGGDEQYF | TGTAGCGTTGTGGGCAGGGGTGGTGACGAGCAGTACTTC
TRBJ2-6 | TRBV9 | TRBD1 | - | CASSAGQGQAGANVLTF | TGTGCCAGCAGCGCAGGACAGGGGCAGGCTGGGGCCAACGTCCTGACTTTC
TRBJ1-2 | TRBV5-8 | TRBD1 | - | CASSFSGGINGYTF | TGTGCCAGCAGCTTTTCAGGGGGGATCAATGGCTACACCTTC
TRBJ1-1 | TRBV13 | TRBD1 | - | CASSLRTGTNTEAFF | TGTGCCAGCAGCTTAAGGACAGGGACGAACACTGAAGCTTTCTTT
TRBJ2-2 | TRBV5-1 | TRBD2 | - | CASSLDSGRVPGELFF | TGCGCCAGCAGCTTGGATAGCGGGAGGGTCCCCGGGGAGCTGTTTTTT
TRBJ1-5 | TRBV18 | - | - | CASSPRDQPQHF | TGTGCCAGCTCACCACGGGATCAGCCCCAGCATTTT
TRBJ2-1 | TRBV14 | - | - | CASNGGSYNEQFF | TGTGCCAGCAATGGGGGGTCGTACAATGAGCAGTTCTTC
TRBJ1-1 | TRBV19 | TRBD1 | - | CASSTGQGFDRNTEAFF | TGTGCCAGTAGTACCGGACAGGGGTTTGATCGTAACACTGAAGCTTTCTTT
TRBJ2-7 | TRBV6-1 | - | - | CASSEQQGPTYEQYF | TGTGCCAGCAGTGAACAGCAGGGGCCCACCTACGAGCAGTACTTC
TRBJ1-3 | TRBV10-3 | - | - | CAISGTDSGNTIYF | TGTGCCATCAGTGGGACGGACTCTGGAAACACCATATATTTT
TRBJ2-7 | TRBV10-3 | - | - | CAISDLPASYEQYF | TGTGCCATCAGTGACCTTCCGGCGTCCTACGAGCAGTACTTC
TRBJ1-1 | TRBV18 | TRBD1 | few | CASSTRDRTNTEAFF | TGTGCCAGCTCAACAAGGGACAGGACGAACACTGAAGCTTTCTTT
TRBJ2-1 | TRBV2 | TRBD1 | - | CASLGGQGYGEQFF | TGTGCCAGCCTTGGGGGACAGGGATACGGTGAGCAGTTCTTC
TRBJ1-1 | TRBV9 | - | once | CASSPRIGGLNTEAFF | TGTGCCAGCAGCCCCCGGATCGGCGGTTTGAACACTGAAGCTTTCTTT
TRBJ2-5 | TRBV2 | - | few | CASSREKTQYF | TGTGCCAGCAGCAGGGAAAAGACCCAGTACTTC
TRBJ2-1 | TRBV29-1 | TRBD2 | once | CSVDPSRTSGTYNEQFF | TGCAGCGTTGACCCCAGTAGGACTAGCGGGACCTACAATGAGCAGTTCTTC
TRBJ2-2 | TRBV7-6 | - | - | CASSLETGRNTGELFF | TGTGCCAGCAGCTTAGAGACCGGGAGGAACACCGGGGAGCTGTTTTTT
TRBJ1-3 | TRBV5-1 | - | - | CASSSSGAGPGNTIYF | TGCGCCAGCAGCTCCTCGGGGGCTGGCCCTGGAAACACCATATATTTT
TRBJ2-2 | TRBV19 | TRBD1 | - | CASSPRPGTGGSSNTGELFF | TGTGCCAGTAGTCCGAGGCCCGGGACAGGGGGGTCGTCCAACACCGGGGAGCTGTTTTTT
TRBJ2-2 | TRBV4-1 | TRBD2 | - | CASRPLGSGRANTGELFF | TGCGCCAGCAGACCCCTAGGGAGCGGGAGGGCGAACACCGGGGAGCTGTTTTTT
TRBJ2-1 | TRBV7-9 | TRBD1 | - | CASRPTGADQFF | TGTGCCAGCAGACCAACAGGGGCCGATCAGTTCTTC
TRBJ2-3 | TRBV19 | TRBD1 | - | CASSARGPKSTDTQYF | TGTGCCAGTAGCGCAAGGGGGCCGAAGAGCACAGATACGCAGTATTTT
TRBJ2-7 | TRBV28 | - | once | CASSPPGRSSYEQYF | TGTGCCAGCAGTCCCCCTGGCAGGAGCTCCTACGAGCAGTACTTC
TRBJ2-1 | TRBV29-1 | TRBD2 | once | CSVSTTSGIYNEQFF | TGCAGCGTCTCTACGACTAGCGGGATCTACAATGAGCAGTTCTTC
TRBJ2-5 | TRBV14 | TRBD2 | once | CASSHRGGPWVETQYF | TGTGCCAGCAGCCATCGGGGAGGGCCGTGGGTAGAGACCCAGTACTTC
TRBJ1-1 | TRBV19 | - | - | CASTPGLGTEAFF | TGTGCCAGTACCCCCGGGCTGGGGACTGAAGCTTTCTTT
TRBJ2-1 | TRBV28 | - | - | CASSLLGRNNEQFF | TGTGCCAGCAGTTTATTAGGACGTAACAATGAGCAGTTCTTC
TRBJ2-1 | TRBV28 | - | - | CATRGGVGNEQFF | TGTGCCACCCGAGGGGGAGTAGGCAATGAGCAGTTCTTC
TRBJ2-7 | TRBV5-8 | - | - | CASSLVGDKAYEQYF | TGTGCCAGCAGCTTGGTAGGTGACAAGGCCTACGAGCAGTACTTC
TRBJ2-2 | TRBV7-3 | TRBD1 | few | CASSSTSGTGAGELFF | TGTGCCAGCAGCTCCACTTCCGGGACAGGGGCCGGGGAGCTGTTTTTT
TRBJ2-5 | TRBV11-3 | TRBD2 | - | CASSPRLASGTQAQYF | TGTGCCAGCAGCCCCCGGTTGGCTAGCGGGACCCAGGCCCAGTACTTC
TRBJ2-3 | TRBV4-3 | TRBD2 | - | CASSQKWRGGSGAWTDTQYF | TGCGCCAGCAGCCAAAAGTGGAGGGGCGGGAGCGGGGCATGGACAGATACGCAGTATTTT
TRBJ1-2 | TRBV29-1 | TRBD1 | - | CSVEPRQGVGYTF | TGCAGCGTTGAACCCCGACAGGGTGTCGGCTACACCTTC
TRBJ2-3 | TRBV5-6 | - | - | CASSLLTDTQYF | TGTGCCAGCAGCTTACTAACAGATACGCAGTATTTT
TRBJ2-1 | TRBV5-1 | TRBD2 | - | CASSFYPSGSGYNEQFF | TGCGCCAGCAGCTTCTACCCTAGCGGGAGTGGCTACAATGAGCAGTTCTTC